Below are 14 T cell receptor beta chains sequenced from a single sample in a study of immune cell composition in non-small cell lung cancer. The data were produced by immunoSEQ multiplex PCR, yet TCRdb's version contains in-frame clones alone and is incomplete. The sample contains some 2,600 clones, over 70% of which appear only once. The sample comprised lung tumor tissue. These receptor sequences come from a human donor with non-small cell lung cancer.

The chain uses TRBV6-8 and TRBJ2-5; 15 positions agree with TRBD2. The CDR3 is 16 amino acids. From germline, CDR1 is MNHGY and CDR2 SAAAGT. Germline trimming cut 5 bases from V and 4 bases from J; bases unmatched to any gene: 5. The CDR3: CASSGLAGGPPETQYF. The CDR3 DNA reads TGTGCCAGCAGTGGACTAGCGGGGGGGCCTCCAGAGACCCAGTACTTC.

The chain couples TRBV5-1 to TRBJ2-3; D remains unclear. From germline, CDR1 is SGHRS and CDR2 YFSETQ. The V and J ends lost 2 bases and 2 bases respectively, with 18 bases between them. The CDR3 totals 17 residues. The CDR3: CASSLYGEQTSTDTQYF. CDR3 DNA: TGCGCCAGCAGCTTATACGGCGAACAGACCTCCACAGATACGCAGTATTTT.

The rearrangement joins TRBV9 to TRBJ1-1; a possible D gene is TRBD1 (6 bases). The germline V gene encodes CDR1 SGDLS and CDR2 YYNGEE. The CDR3 runs to 14 residues. Trimming shortened V by 3 bases and J by 1 base, and 10 bases separated the two germline ends. CDR3 loop: CASSAQTGNTEAFF. Written as DNA, the CDR3 is TGTGCCAGCAGCGCCCAGACAGGGAACACTGAAGCTTTCTTT.

The chain joins TRBV5-4 to TRBJ1-1; TRBD1 is a possible D gene (6 bases). With 4 bases removed from V and 10 bases from J, the gap between germline ends came to 14 bases. Germline loops: CDR1 SGHNT, CDR2 YYREEE (reference sequence). The CDR3 totals 12 residues. The CDR3 is CASSTQGLGAFF. Written as DNA, the CDR3 is TGTGCCAGCAGCACTCAGGGGCTCGGAGCTTTCTTT.

The chain couples TRBV29-1 to TRBJ2-7; D not certain. Per germline, CDR1 SQVTM and CDR2 ANQGSEA. The CDR3 consists of 12 residues. With 1 base removed from V and 5 bases from J, the gap between germline ends came to 9 bases. The CDR3 sequence is CSVEGVANEQYF. CDR3 nucleotides: TGCAGCGTTGAAGGGGTAGCCAACGAGCAGTACTTC.

In its sample, this clone was seen a few times. This chain connects TRBV18 to TRBJ2-1; possibly TRBD1 for D (5 bases). This CDR3 contains 15 residues. Germline V gives CDR1 KGHSH, CDR2 LQKENI. V lost 4 bases to trimming and J lost 6 bases, with 16 bases between them. The CDR3 region is CASSQTVGYSNEQFF. The CDR3 DNA is TGTGCCAGCTCACAGACAGTTGGTTATTCCAATGAGCAGTTCTTC.

The V gene is TRBV7-9, the J gene TRBJ2-1; a weak D match, TRBD2 (6 bases). CDR1 SEHNR and CDR2 FQNEAQ come from the germline V gene (reference sequence). This CDR3 contains 12 residues. V lost 8 bases, J lost 4 bases, and 9 bases lay in between. Written as DNA, the CDR3 is TGTGCCAGCGCGGGGAAATACAATGAGCAGTTCTTC. This gives the protein CASAGKYNEQFF. Filled out from reference TRBV7-9 and TRBJ2-1, the complete variable domain reads DTGVSQNPRHKITKRGQNVTFRCDPISEHNRLYWYRQTLGQGPEFLTYFQNEAQLEKSRLLSDRFSAERPKGSFSTLEIQRTEQGDSAMYLCASAGKYNEQFFGPGTRLTVL.

This clone was seen a few times. This chain joins TRBV6-4 and TRBJ2-2; a possible D gene is TRBD2 (7 bases). The V end was cut by 7 bases, the J end by 0 bases, with 12 bases between. The CDR3 has 15 residues. Germline V lookup: CDR1 MRHNA, CDR2 SNTAGT. The CDR3 is CASKRDTANTGELFF. CDR3 DNA sequence: TGTGCCAGCAAGCGGGACACTGCGAACACCGGGGAGCTGTTTTTT.

This clone was detected a few times. The chain couples TRBV6-1 to TRBJ1-2, with 8 bases lining up with TRBD1. This CDR3 spans 15 amino acids. After removal of 2 bases from V and 2 bases from J, the junction contained 4 bases not matched to a gene. Germline V gene data show CDR1 as MNHNS and CDR2 as SASEGT. The CDR3 nucleotides are TGTGCCAGCAGTGAATATCGACAGGGGAACTATGGCTACACCTTC. Translation gives CASSEYRQGNYGYTF.

This clone was seen just once. The chain combines TRBV6-5 with TRBJ1-5, with D unresolved. The germline gives CDR1 MNHEY, CDR2 SVGAGI. The CDR3 loop spans 14 amino acids. V shed 5 bases and J shed 4 bases, with 12 bases lying between them. The CDR3 nucleotides read TGTGCCAGCAGTGCGTATCACGGTAATCAGCCCCAGCATTTT. This translates into CASSAYHGNQPQHF.

Here the CDR3 reads CASSPGQGFGEQYF. The DNA of the CDR3 is TGCGCCAGCAGCCCGGGACAGGGGTTCGGCGAGCAGTACTTC. This chain uses TRBV4-1 with TRBJ2-7, with 10 bases lining up with TRBD1. J was trimmed by 6 bases and V by 4 bases; bases with no gene match: 6. Germline loops: CDR1 MGHRA, CDR2 YSYEKL. The CDR3 spans 14 residues.

This clone appeared a few times. V usage is TRBV5-1 and J usage is TRBJ1-2; 8 positions agree with TRBD1. The ends lost 0 bases at V and 4 bases at J; junction bases unmatched: 8. Germline V CDR1 and CDR2: SGHRS, YFSETQ. The CDR3 covers 16 residues. The CDR3 region is CASSLVGQAGAYGYTF. DNA of the CDR3: TGCGCCAGCAGCTTGGTGGGACAGGCGGGAGCCTATGGCTACACCTTC.

The genes are TRBV14 and TRBJ2-1; 7 bases fit TRBD1. Germline-derived CDR1 and CDR2 are SGHDN and FVKESK. After removal of 0 bases from V and 4 bases from J, the junction contained 9 bases not matched to a gene. The CDR3 contains 17 residues. In nucleotides, the CDR3 is TGTGCCAGCAGCCAAGAATCAGGGGGTGTTCGGTACAATGAGCAGTTCTTC. Its protein is CASSQESGGVRYNEQFF.

The chain has TRBV5-1 and TRBJ2-3; 8 nucleotides line up with TRBD2. Germline-derived CDR1 and CDR2 are SGHRS and YFSETQ. With 0 bases clipped from V and 2 bases from J, the junction kept 5 bases outside the gene matches. CDR3 length equals 16 residues. The CDR3 reads CASSLATSGFTDTQYF. The CDR3 DNA follows: TGCGCCAGCAGCTTGGCCACTAGCGGATTCACAGATACGCAGTATTTT.